This is a list of T cell receptor beta chains from one sample in a study of T-cell memory formation after mild COVID-19. TCRdb re-analysed the 5' RACE reads in MiXCR, keeping a single row per CDR3 protein. This table holds 150,000 to 200,000 distinct CDR3 sequences, roughly 23% found once. Source material: PBMCs or a T cell subset sorted from them (not recorded which). The receptors derive from an adult woman who had mild COVID-19 (a few samples of this study predate the infection). Cell type and time point are not known. Both conserved end residues are trimmed from each CDR3. Each record gives: V gene, D gene, CDR3 protein. D genes are given only for firm matches.

TRBV4-1 NA ASSRPGQLYGYT
TRBV20-1 TRBD2 SATDRLAGVEEQY
TRBV5-1 NA ASSLGDRDAHYGYT
TRBV4-1 TRBD1 ASSHVGQVGSIAF
TRBV12-5 TRBD2 ASGTGTSTNNEQF
TRBV6-2/TRBV6-3 NA ASSYATGTNTEAF
TRBV7-8 NA ASSLVPGANTEAF
TRBV7-9 TRBD1 ASSSNGRGQLVRELATNEKLF
TRBV7-9 TRBD1 ASSLAGWDRGKSGYEQY
TRBV2 NA ASSEGLGGYGYT
TRBV7-9 TRBD2 ASSLRNSGRASYEQY
TRBV13 NA ASSFNAYEQF
TRBV4-2 NA ASSQEGWGYEQY
TRBV4-1 NA ASSQEQGRDTEAF
TRBV10-3 NA AISPESGAGTEAF
TRBV14 TRBD1 ASSQEFKGQKRKLF
TRBV7-3 NA ASSLLVSAYNEQF
TRBV2 NA ASSEGTLLETQY
TRBV7-9 TRBD2 ASSLAGPRAYEQY
TRBV10-3 TRBD2 AIRGTSGGPYNEQF
TRBV5-1 NA ASRPNEKLF
TRBV12-3/TRBV12-4 NA ASSSGLSGNEQF
TRBV6-5 NA ASSRDRYTEAF